Shown below are 26 T cell receptor beta chains from a single sample sequenced in a study of blood T cell repertoires in COVID-19. The repertoire was sequenced with immunoSEQ multiplex PCR; TCRdb's copy has only in-frame clones and lacks some. The sample has some 120,000 clones, 88% seen once. The material sequenced was peripheral blood. Receptor source: a man aged 45 to 65 with acute or convalescent COVID-19.

The chain is built from TRBV6-5 and TRBJ2-7; the D gene is possibly TRBD1 (6 bases). Germline CDR1 and CDR2: MNHEY and SVGAGI. Between the trimmed V and J ends, which lost 0 bases and 2 bases, there was a span of 14 bases. The length of the CDR3 is 16 residues. CDR3 protein: CASSYSFPGDAYEQYF. The CDR3 bases are TGTGCCAGCAGTTACTCGTTCCCAGGGGATGCCTACGAGCAGTACTTC.

This rearrangement joins TRBV4-1 to TRBJ2-5; no firm D call. The CDR3 has 16 residues. V was clipped by 0 bases and J by 5 bases, with 16 bases between them. From germline, CDR1 is MGHRA and CDR2 YSYEKL. The CDR3 DNA follows: TGCGCCAGCAGCCAAGATTCGACACTGCGCCAGGAGACCCAGTACTTC. It is translated as CASSQDSTLRQETQYF.

The genes are TRBV6-2 or TRBV6-3 and TRBJ2-3, with 11 positions matching TRBD2. V trimming: 2 bases; J trimming: 1 base; junction bases outside the gene matches: 11. The CDR3 runs 19 residues. Germline-derived CDR1 and CDR2 are MNHEY and SVGEGT. The CDR3 nucleotides read TGTGCCAGCAGTTACGATCGGACTAGCGGGTTATCCGGCACAGATACGCAGTATTTT. Amino acids: CASSYDRTSGLSGTDTQYF.

V gene TRBV4-2 combines with J gene TRBJ1-2, with 9 positions matching TRBD1. The V and J ends lost 1 base and 8 bases, in that order; junction bases with no gene match: 8. Germline CDR1 reads LGHNA; CDR2 reads YNFKEQ. This CDR3 spans 15 amino acids. The CDR3: CASSQGPQGAKGYTF. For the CDR3, the DNA is TGTGCCAGCAGCCAAGGACCACAGGGGGCAAAGGGCTACACCTTC.

The chain employs TRBV18 and TRBJ1-1, with 10 bases fitting TRBD1. The length of the CDR3 is 14 residues. The J segment lost 3 bases and the V segment lost 6 bases, leaving 4 bases of the junction unmatched. Per germline, CDR1 KGHSH and CDR2 LQKENI. CDR3 in DNA: TGTGCCAGCTCGCCGACAGGGGGCGACACTGAAGCTTTCTTT. Its translation is CASSPTGGDTEAFF.

The chain uses TRBV5-6 and TRBJ1-4; 10 positions agree with TRBD1. The CDR3 sequence is 15 residues long. The V segment lost 4 bases and the J segment 8 bases; nucleotides outside the gene matches: 8. Germline V gene sequence: CDR1 SGHDT, CDR2 YYEEEE. The CDR3 DNA reads TGTGCCAGCAGCACACGGGACAGGGGTTGGGAAAAACTGTTTTTT. Its translation: CASSTRDRGWEKLFF.

This rearrangement joins TRBV24-1 to TRBJ2-3; D gene unclear. The CDR3 contains 12 residues. V lost 3 bases to trimming and J lost 6 bases, with 6 bases between them. Germline V gene data show CDR1 as KGHDR and CDR2 as SFDVKD. DNA of the CDR3: TGTGCCACCAGTGATCCTGAGGATACGCAGTATTTT. It specifies CATSDPEDTQYF.

The J gene is TRBJ2-7, the V gene TRBV11-2; TRBD2 is a possible D gene (5 bases). Trimming stripped 2 bases from V and 6 bases from J, with 23 bases between. CDR3 length equals 17 residues. The germline CDR1 and CDR2 sequences are SGHAT and FQNNGV. CDR3 DNA: TGTGCCAGCAGCTTATCTGATCTTTTGGAGGCGGCGCTCGAGCAGTACTTC. Translation gives CASSLSDLLEAALEQYF.

CDR3 sequence: CASSLGTSGTEAFF. The CDR3 DNA reads TGCGCCAGCAGCTTAGGAACGTCGGGGACTGAAGCTTTCTTT. J is TRBJ1-1 and V is TRBV5-1, with D unresolved. Germline V lookup: CDR1 SGHRS, CDR2 YFSETQ. This CDR3 contains 14 residues. Trimming pared 2 bases from V and 5 bases from J, leaving 13 bases between.

The chain combines TRBV9 with TRBJ2-7; 7 bases align to TRBD2. Unmatched junction bases numbered 4, after V lost 0 bases and J lost 4 bases. The CDR3 is made up of 14 amino acids. Germline V gene data show CDR1 as SGDLS and CDR2 as YYNGEE. DNA of the CDR3: TGTGCCAGCAGCGTAGGCGGGAGTGGTTACGAGCAGTACTTC. Translated, it gives CASSVGGSGYEQYF.

The chain uses TRBV5-6 and TRBJ2-7, with D perhaps matching TRBD1 (5 bases). The germline gives CDR1 SGHDT, CDR2 YYEEEE. The CDR3 loop spans 13 amino acids. Trimming stripped 0 bases from V and 6 bases from J, with 10 bases between. Written as DNA, the CDR3 is TGTGCCAGCAGCTTGGCAGGGCCCTCCGAGCAGTACTTC. Translated: CASSLAGPSEQYF.

V and J are TRBV11-2 and TRBJ1-5; D gene ambiguous. The CDR3 spans 11 residues. The ends were cut back, 4 bases at V and 15 bases at J, with 13 bases in the middle. Germline values: CDR1 SGHAT, CDR2 FQNNGV. DNA of the CDR3: TGTGCCAGCAGCTCTGGGCAGTTTTTGCATTTT. Encoded protein: CASSSGQFLHF.

The chain joins TRBV12-5 to TRBJ1-6; perhaps TRBD1 as D (6 bases). Germline values: CDR1 LGHNT, CDR2 FRNRAP. V gave up 2 bases and J gave up 0 bases, with 11 bases separating them. The CDR3 extends over 17 amino acids. This CDR3 is CASGLTGFSSYNSPLHF. CDR3 bases: TGTGCTAGTGGTTTGACAGGGTTCAGCTCCTATAATTCACCCCTCCACTTT.

The CDR3 reads CASSLVPGRLSHGNTIYF. In DNA form, the CDR3 reads TGTGCCAGCAGCTTAGTGCCAGGGCGCCTTTCCCATGGAAACACCATATATTTT. The V call is TRBV7-2, the J call TRBJ1-3; maybe TRBD1 (5 bases). Trimming removed 1 base from V and 3 bases from J, with 19 bases in between. CDR1 SGHTA and CDR2 FQGNSA come from the germline V gene. The CDR3 extends over 18 amino acids.

The CDR3 nucleotides read TGTGCCAGCAGCCAAGGACAGGGGGCTCTCGAGCAGTACTTC. This translates into CASSQGQGALEQYF. This chain connects TRBV3-1 (or the pseudogene TRBV3-2) to TRBJ2-7; 10 bases match TRBD1. The CDR3 is 14 amino acids. After removal of 1 base from V and 6 bases from J, the junction contained 3 bases not matched to a gene. The germline CDR1 and CDR2 sequences are LGHDT and YNNKEL (reference sequence).

The genes are TRBV6-5 and TRBJ2-1; D gene ambiguous. There are 13 residues in the CDR3. Germline V CDR1 and CDR2: MNHEY, SVGAGI. With 5 bases removed from V and 4 bases from J, the gap between germline ends came to 9 bases. The chain's CDR3 is CASSLAVYNEQFF. DNA of the CDR3: TGTGCCAGCAGTCTTGCGGTATACAATGAGCAGTTCTTC.

The V and J genes are TRBV27 and TRBJ2-1, with D possibly matching TRBD1 (6 bases). CDR1 and CDR2 (germline): MNHEY, SMNVEV (reference sequence). The length of the CDR3 is 21 residues. V was pared by 4 bases and J by 0 bases, with 28 bases between. The CDR3 DNA follows: TGTGCCAGCAGTTCCCCCCCATGGCCCCATAGGACAGTGGGCTCCTACAATGAGCAGTTCTTC. Encoded protein: CASSSPPWPHRTVGSYNEQFF.

This clone was seen a single time. This sequence joins TRBV5-5 and TRBJ2-7; 7 positions agree with TRBD1. The CDR3 loop spans 14 amino acids. The junction had 7 bases not matched to a gene; V was cut back by 4 bases and J by 3 bases. Germline CDR1 reads SGHKS; CDR2 reads YYEKEE (reference sequence). The DNA of the CDR3 is TGTGCCAGCAGCCAAACGGACAGGTTCTACGAGCAGTACTTC. Protein product: CASSQTDRFYEQYF.

The V call is TRBV6-6, the J call TRBJ1-3; tentatively, D is TRBD1 (5 bases). V was trimmed by 7 bases and J by 6 bases, leaving 16 bases between them. The CDR3 length is 14 residues. Germline CDR1 MNHNY, CDR2 SVGAGI (reference sequence). The CDR3 bases are TGTGCCAGCAATCCAGGGTTTCCCTTAAACACCATATATTTT. As protein: CASNPGFPLNTIYF.

This chain uses TRBV5-6 with TRBJ1-5, with D uncertain. The CDR3 loop spans 8 amino acids. Trimming took 4 bases from V and 13 from J, leaving 3 bases between them. Germline CDR1 and CDR2: SGHDT and YYEEEE. CDR3 region: CASSPQHF. For the CDR3, the DNA is TGTGCCAGCAGCCCTCAGCATTTT.

The V and J genes are TRBV10-2 and TRBJ2-7; the match to TRBD2 covers 14 bases. The CDR3 contains 17 residues. Germline CDR1 is WSHSY and CDR2 is SAAADI. V gave up 0 bases and J gave up 6 bases; unmatched junction bases: 7. The CDR3 region is CASSESRGLAGAPEQYF. CDR3 DNA sequence: TGCGCCAGCAGTGAGTCGAGGGGACTAGCGGGAGCACCCGAGCAGTACTTC.

This chain links TRBV7-9 with TRBJ2-1; TRBD2 aligns across 10 bases. CDR1 and CDR2 (germline): SEHNR, FQNEAQ (reference sequence). This CDR3 is 16 amino acids long. The junction had 5 bases not matched to a gene; V was cut back by 2 bases and J by 4 bases. The CDR3 is CASSLFTSGTYNEQFF. The CDR3 DNA reads as TGTGCCAGCAGCTTATTTACTAGCGGGACATACAATGAGCAGTTCTTC.

This sequence joins TRBV6-5 and TRBJ1-2; weak D call: TRBD1 (6 bases). The CDR3 is 14 residues long. V lost 0 bases and J 7 bases, leaving 12 bases between the germline ends. Germline V gene lookup returns CDR1 MNHEY and CDR2 SVGAGI. The CDR3 coding sequence is TGTGCCAGCAGTTACTCTTCAGGGGTGTCTGGCTACACCTTC. Protein: CASSYSSGVSGYTF.

The chain recombines TRBV7-9 with TRBJ2-7; 12 bases agree with TRBD2. CDR3 length: 14 amino acids. Losses at the gene ends were 8 bases for V and 2 bases for J; bases not matched to a gene: 4. Germline CDR1 SEHNR, CDR2 FQNEAQ (reference sequence). CDR3 residues: CASALAGGPYEQYF. The CDR3 DNA is TGTGCCAGCGCCCTAGCGGGAGGGCCCTACGAGCAGTACTTC. Combining the CDR3 with reference TRBV7-9 and TRBJ2-7 gives the whole variable domain DTGVSQNPRHKITKRGQNVTFRCDPISEHNRLYWYRQTLGQGPEFLTYFQNEAQLEKSRLLSDRFSAERPKGSFSTLEIQRTEQGDSAMYLCASALAGGPYEQYFGPGTRLTVT.

The chain combines TRBV15 with TRBJ2-5; unclear D gene. Germline CDR1 LNHNV, CDR2 YYDKDF (reference sequence). This CDR3 is built from 13 residues. Trimming took off 6 bases at V and 1 base at J, with 9 bases between the two ends. CDR3 protein: CATSLSVQETQYF. Written as DNA, the CDR3 is TGTGCCACCAGTTTGTCTGTCCAAGAGACCCAGTACTTC.

The V gene is TRBV7-2, the J gene TRBJ2-7; 12 bases are shared with TRBD2. Germline V gene lookup returns CDR1 SGHTA and CDR2 FQGNSA. The junction had 10 bases not matched to a gene; V was cut back by 1 base and J by 3 bases. The CDR3 totals 18 residues. This chain's CDR3 is CASSLVPSGRAQYYEQYF. The CDR3 DNA sequence: TGTGCCAGCAGCTTAGTTCCTAGCGGGAGGGCCCAGTACTACGAGCAGTACTTC.